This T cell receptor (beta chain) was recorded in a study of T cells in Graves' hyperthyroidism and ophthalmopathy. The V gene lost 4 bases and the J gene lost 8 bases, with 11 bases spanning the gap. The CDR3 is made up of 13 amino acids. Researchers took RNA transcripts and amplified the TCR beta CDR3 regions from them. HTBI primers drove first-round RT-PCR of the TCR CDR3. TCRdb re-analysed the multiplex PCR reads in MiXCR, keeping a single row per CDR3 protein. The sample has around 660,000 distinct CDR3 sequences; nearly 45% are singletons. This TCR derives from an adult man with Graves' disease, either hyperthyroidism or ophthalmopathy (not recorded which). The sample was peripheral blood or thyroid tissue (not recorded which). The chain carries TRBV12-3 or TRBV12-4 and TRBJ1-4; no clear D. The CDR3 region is CASSYSRGEKLFF. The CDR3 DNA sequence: TGTGCCAGCAGTTACTCGCGTGGGGAAAAACTGTTTTTT.